This T cell receptor (beta chain) comes out of a study of T cell repertoires in cytomegalovirus infection. Study-level information: Indications came from public TCR beta signatures; they pointed to CMV infection and to a matching HLA type.

This clonotype was seen only a few times. Its target is not known. MiXCR, applied by TCRdb to the reads, yields one record per CDR3 protein. The sample records approximately 280,000 distinct CDR3 sequences, around 20% being singletons. This sequence was found in a human donor in good health (CMV status not recorded). Some clones in this sample may be carry-over from other donors' samples. The material was cultured PBMCs, obtained from culture after CMV antigen stimulation.

CDR3 in amino acids: CASSHSRKASQETQYF. For the CDR3, the DNA is TGTGCCAGCAGCCACAGCAGAAAAGCCTCCCAAGAGACCCAGTACTTC. The chain recombines TRBV11-3 with TRBJ2-5; no clear D gene. Trimming removed 5 bases from V and 1 base from J, with 17 bases in between. Germline-derived CDR1 and CDR2 are SGHNT and YENEEA. This CDR3 region has 16 residues.